This T cell receptor (beta chain) emerged from a study of Graves' ophthalmopathy and Graves' hyperthyroidism. Findings of the study overall: Predictions made by the model for ophthalmopathy progression reached 65% to 71% sensitivity and just under 75% specificity. A majority of expanded thyroid clonotypes exceeding 0.001 frequency were likewise present in blood.

Newly diagnosed, the hyperthyroidism patients had under 2 months' duration and were aged 18 to 65. Clinical symptoms, serum thyroxine, TRAb, thyroid ultrasound and orbital computed tomography determined diagnosis. This clonotype has at least ten counts. Its antigen is still unknown. The sequenced template was RNA, covering the TCR beta CDR3 region. The authors performed first-round RT-PCR with HTBI primers and then a second-round multiplex PCR. A single record per CDR3 protein comes from TCRdb applying MiXCR to the multiplex PCR reads. This sample has roughly 380,000 distinct CDR3 sequences; over 15% occur once, and the top ten carry 5.5% to 7%. The TCR was taken from a woman younger than 35 with stable Graves' hyperthyroidism. The material sequenced was peripheral blood.

CDR3 coding DNA: TGCAGTGCTAGACCCGATGCCACTGAAGCTTTCTTT. The encoded protein is CSARPDATEAFF. The J gene is TRBJ1-1, the V gene TRBV20-1, with no clear D. Trimming left V 2 bases short and J 4 bases short, with 8 bases between. The CDR3 loop spans 12 amino acids. CDR1 DFQATT and CDR2 SNEGSKA come from the germline V gene (reference sequence).